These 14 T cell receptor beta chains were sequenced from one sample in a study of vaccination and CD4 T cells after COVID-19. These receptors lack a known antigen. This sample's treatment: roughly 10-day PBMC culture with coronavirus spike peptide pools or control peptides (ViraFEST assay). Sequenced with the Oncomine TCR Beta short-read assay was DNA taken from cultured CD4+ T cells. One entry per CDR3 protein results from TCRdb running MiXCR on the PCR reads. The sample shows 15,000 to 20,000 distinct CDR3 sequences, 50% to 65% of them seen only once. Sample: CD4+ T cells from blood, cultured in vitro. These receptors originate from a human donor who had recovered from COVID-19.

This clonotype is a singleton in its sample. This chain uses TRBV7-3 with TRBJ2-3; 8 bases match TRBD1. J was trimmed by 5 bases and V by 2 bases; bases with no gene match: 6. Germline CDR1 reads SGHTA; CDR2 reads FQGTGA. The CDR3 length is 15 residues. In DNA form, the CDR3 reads TGTGCCAGCAGCTTACAGGGGGCGCGTCAAGATACGCAGTATTTT. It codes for CASSLQGARQDTQYF.

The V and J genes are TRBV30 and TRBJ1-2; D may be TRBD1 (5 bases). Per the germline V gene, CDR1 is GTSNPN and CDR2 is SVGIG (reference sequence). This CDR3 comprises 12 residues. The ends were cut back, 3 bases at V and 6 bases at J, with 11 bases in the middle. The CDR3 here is CAWSADIHGYTF. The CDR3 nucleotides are TGTGCCTGGAGCGCGGACATCCATGGCTACACCTTC.

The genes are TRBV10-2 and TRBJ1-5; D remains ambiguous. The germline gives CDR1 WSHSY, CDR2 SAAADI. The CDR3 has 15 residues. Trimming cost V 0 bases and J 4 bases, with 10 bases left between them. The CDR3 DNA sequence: TGCGCCAGCAGTGAGTCGGGGTCGGGGAATCAGCCCCAGCATTTT. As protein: CASSESGSGNQPQHF.

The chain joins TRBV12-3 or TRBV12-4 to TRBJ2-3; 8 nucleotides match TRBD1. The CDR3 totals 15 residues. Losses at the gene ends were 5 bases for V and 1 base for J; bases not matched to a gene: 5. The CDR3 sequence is CASSLGQEGTDTQYF. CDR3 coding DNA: TGTGCCAGCAGTCTGGGACAGGAGGGCACAGATACGCAGTATTTT.

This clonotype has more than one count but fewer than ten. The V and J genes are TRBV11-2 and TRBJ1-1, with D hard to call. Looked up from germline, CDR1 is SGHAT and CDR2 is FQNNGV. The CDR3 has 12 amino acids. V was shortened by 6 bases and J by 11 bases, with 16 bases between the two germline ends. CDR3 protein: CASSPQVGLAFF. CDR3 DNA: TGTGCCAGCAGTCCCCAGGTTGGTTTGGCTTTCTTT.

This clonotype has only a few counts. CDR3 residues: CASSLLGGGQPQHF. CDR3 coding DNA: TGTGCCAGCAGCCTCCTGGGGGGAGGGCAGCCCCAGCATTTT. The chain employs TRBV11-2 and TRBJ1-5; D might be TRBD1 (5 bases). This CDR3 has 14 amino acids. Germline V CDR1 and CDR2: SGHAT, FQNNGV. The ends were cut back, 5 bases at V and 7 bases at J, with 15 bases in the middle.

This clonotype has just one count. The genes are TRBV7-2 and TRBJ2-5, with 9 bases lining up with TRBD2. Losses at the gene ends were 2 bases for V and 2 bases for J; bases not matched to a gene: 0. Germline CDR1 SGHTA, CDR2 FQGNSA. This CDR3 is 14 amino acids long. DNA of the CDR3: TGTGCCAGCAGCTTAAGCGGGGGGCAAGAGACCCAGTACTTC. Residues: CASSLSGGQETQYF.

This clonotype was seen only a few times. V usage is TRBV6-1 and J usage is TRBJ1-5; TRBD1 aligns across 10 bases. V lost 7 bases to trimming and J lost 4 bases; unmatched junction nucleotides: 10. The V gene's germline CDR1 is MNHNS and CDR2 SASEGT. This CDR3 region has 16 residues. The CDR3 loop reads CASNRGQGISNQPQHF. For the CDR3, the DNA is TGTGCCAGCAACCGGGGACAGGGGATTAGTAATCAGCCCCAGCATTTT.

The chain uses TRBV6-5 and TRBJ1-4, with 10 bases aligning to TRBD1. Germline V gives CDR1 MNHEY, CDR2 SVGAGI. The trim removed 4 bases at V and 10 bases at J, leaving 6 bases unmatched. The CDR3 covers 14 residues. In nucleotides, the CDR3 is TGTGCCAGCAGTTTCCGGGACAGGGGAGGAAAACTGTTTTTT. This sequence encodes CASSFRDRGGKLFF.

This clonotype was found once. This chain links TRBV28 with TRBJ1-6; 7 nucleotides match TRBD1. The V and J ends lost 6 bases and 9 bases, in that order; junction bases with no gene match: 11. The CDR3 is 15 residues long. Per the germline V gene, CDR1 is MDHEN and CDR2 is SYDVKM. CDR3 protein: CASREDRYSSSPLHF. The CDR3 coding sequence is TGTGCCAGCAGAGAGGACAGGTATAGCAGTTCACCCCTCCACTTT.

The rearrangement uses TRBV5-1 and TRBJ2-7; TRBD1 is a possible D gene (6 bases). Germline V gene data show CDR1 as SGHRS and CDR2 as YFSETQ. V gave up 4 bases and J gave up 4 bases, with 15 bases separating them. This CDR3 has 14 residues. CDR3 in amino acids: CASSVDRRAYEQYF. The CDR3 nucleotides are TGCGCCAGCAGCGTTGACAGGCGGGCGTACGAGCAGTACTTC.

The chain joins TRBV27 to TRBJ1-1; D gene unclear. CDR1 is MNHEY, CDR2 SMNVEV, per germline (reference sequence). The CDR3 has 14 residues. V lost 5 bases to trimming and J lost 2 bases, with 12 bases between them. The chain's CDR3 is CASSVRIGNTEAFF. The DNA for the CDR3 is TGTGCCAGCAGTGTCAGGATTGGAAACACTGAAGCTTTCTTT.

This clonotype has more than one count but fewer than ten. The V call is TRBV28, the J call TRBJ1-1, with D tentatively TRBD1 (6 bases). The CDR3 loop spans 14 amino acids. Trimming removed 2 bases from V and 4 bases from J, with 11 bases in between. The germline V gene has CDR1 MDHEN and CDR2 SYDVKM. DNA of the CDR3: TGTGCCAGCAGTTTAGGGGGCGCGAGCACTGAAGCTTTCTTT. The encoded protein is CASSLGGASTEAFF.

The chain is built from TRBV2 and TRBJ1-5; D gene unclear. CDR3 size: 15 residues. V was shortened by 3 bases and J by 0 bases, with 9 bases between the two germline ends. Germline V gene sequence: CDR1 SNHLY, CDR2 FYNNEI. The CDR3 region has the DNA TGTGCCAGCAGTGAGGGCGGTTATAGCAATCAGCCCCAGCATTTT. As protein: CASSEGGYSNQPQHF.